This T cell receptor (beta chain) stems from a study of cytomegalovirus exposure and HLA in healthy donors. Across the study: When 300 to 400 donors were genotyped, 81% of them were found to fall in the Caucasian-associated ancestry cluster.

The PCR made use of 60 Vbeta and 13 Jbeta primers. Assay used: immunoSEQ multiplex PCR; TCRdb lists only in-frame clones, some missing. Among under 45,000 clones, around 64% were seen once, and the ten largest hold about 9%. Study observations and caveats: In a later analysis, DRB1 alleles had the most associated TCRs; HLA-C alleles the fewest.

V was cut by 2 bases and J by 6 bases, with 13 bases left in between. The germline gives CDR1 SGHVS, CDR2 FQNEAQ. The CDR3 sequence is 14 residues long. On this clone itself: The antigen is unknown.

Sequenced input: PBMCs. This receptor was taken from a human donor in good health. J is TRBJ1-2 and V is TRBV7-8; D is unclear. The CDR3 DNA reads TGTGCCAGCAGCTTACCGGGAGGCATAGATGGCTACACCTTC. Amino acids: CASSLPGGIDGYTF.